This passage covers 7 T cell receptor beta chains from one sample sequenced in a study of cytomegalovirus exposure and HLA in healthy donors. It was with 60 Vbeta and 13 Jbeta primers that the PCR ran. TCRdb's table, derived via immunoSEQ multiplex PCR, lists solely in-frame clones and lacks some. The sample has roughly 250,000 clones, 80% seen once. Sample: PBMCs. The receptors were sampled from a girl between 2 and 10 years old in good health and CMV-seronegative.

The rearrangement joins TRBV5-1 to TRBJ2-6; the D gene is possibly TRBD1 (5 bases). Germline CDR1 is SGHRS and CDR2 is YFSETQ. V shed 4 bases and J shed 0 bases, with 5 bases lying between them. CDR3 length equals 14 residues. Written as DNA, the CDR3 is TGCGCCAGCAGCAGGGGCTCTGGGGCCAACGTCCTGACTTTC. It is translated as CASSRGSGANVLTF.

The chain links TRBV7-6 to TRBJ1-1, with D perhaps TRBD1 (6 bases). Between the trimmed V and J ends, which lost 2 bases and 3 bases, there was a span of 13 bases. The CDR3 contains 15 residues. Germline CDR1 reads SGHVS; CDR2 reads FNYEAQ. Here the CDR3 DNA reads TGTGCCAGCAGCTTATCAGGGGCGGAGGACACTGAAGCTTTCTTT. Protein sequence: CASSLSGAEDTEAFF.

The rearrangement links TRBV7-9 to TRBJ2-3, with TRBD2 identical over 9 bases. V gave up 1 base and J gave up 5 bases; unmatched junction bases: 4. Germline V gene sequence: CDR1 SEHNR, CDR2 FQNEAQ (reference sequence). The CDR3 runs to 15 residues. The CDR3 coding sequence is TGTGCCAGCAGCTTAGTCATGCGGGAGGGAGATACGCAGTATTTT. Residues: CASSLVMREGDTQYF.

This clone was picked up a small number of times. The rearrangement joins TRBV2 to TRBJ2-5, with D possibly being TRBD2 (5 bases). The J call could be wrong; TRBJ2-7 is a better fit for the DNA end. CDR1 is SNHLY and CDR2 is FYNNEI in the germline V gene. CDR3 length: 13 residues. The CDR3 is CASKGSETYEQYF. CDR3 sequence (DNA): TGTGCCAGCAAGGGTAGCGAAACCTACGAGCAGTACTTC.

On this clone itself: One junction end disagrees with the germline gene, perhaps due to a read error. The V call is TRBV7-8, the J call TRBJ2-7; weak D call: TRBD2 (5 bases). Germline assignment: CDR1 SGHVS and CDR2 FQNEAQ. The CDR3 extends over 11 amino acids. In DNA, the CDR3 is TGTGCCAGCAGCTCGGACCTCACTAGGGACTTC. Protein: CASSSDLTRDF.

This rearrangement joins TRBV28 to TRBJ2-1; tentatively, D is TRBD2 (5 bases). The CDR3 is made up of 16 amino acids. Trimming shortened V by 5 bases and J by 3 bases, and 17 bases separated the two germline ends. Germline V gene lookup returns CDR1 MDHEN and CDR2 SYDVKM. CDR3 bases: TGTGCCAGCAGTCCGGGGATCTCCAGTTACTACAATGAGCAGTTCTTC. Translation: CASSPGISSYYNEQFF. Full variable domain (remainder filled in from reference TRBV28 and TRBJ2-1): DVKVTQSSRYLVKRTGEKVFLECVQDMDHENMFWYRQDPGLGLRLIYFSYDVKMKEKGDIPEGYSVSREKKERFSLILESASTNQTSMYLCASSPGISSYYNEQFFGPGTRLTVL.

This clone was seen once. V usage is TRBV7-9 and J usage is TRBJ2-7; maybe TRBD1 (6 bases). V was cut by 6 bases and J by 5 bases, with 11 bases left in between. The CDR3 runs 12 residues. Germline V gene sequence: CDR1 SEHNR, CDR2 FQNEAQ (reference sequence). In nucleotides, the CDR3 is TGTGCCAGCAGGTATACAGGGAACGAGCAGTACTTC. Protein sequence: CASRYTGNEQYF.